A single count supports the clone carrying this T cell receptor beta chain. This entry belongs to a study of blood T cell repertoires in COVID-19. As for the study in general: COVID-19 samples collected from the United States, Italy and Spain covered acute and convalescent phases. PBMCs, B-cell-depleted T cells, or T cells provided the cDNA or gDNA that made up the material.

Per the authors' pipeline: The assay estimated nucleated cells by amplifying reference gene primers. Assay: immunoSEQ multiplex PCR; the TCRdb copy retains only in-frame clones and omits some. V, J and clone size were drawn from that table, and D and trimming were deduced from the DNA. Among around 250,000 clones listed, around 84% were seen once. CDR1 and CDR2 (germline): SSHAT, FNYEAQ (reference sequence). The CDR3 covers 16 residues. Deletions cut 5 bases from V and 0 bases from J, with 16 bases between. The clonotype originates from a woman aged 65 to 85 with active or convalescent COVID-19. The sample consisted of peripheral blood. This chain connects TRBV7-7 to TRBJ2-5; tentative D call: TRBD2 (7 bases). CDR3 in DNA: TGTGCCAGCAGCCCCCTGGGCGGGGGCTACCAAGAGACCCAGTACTTC. Translation: CASSPLGGGYQETQYF.